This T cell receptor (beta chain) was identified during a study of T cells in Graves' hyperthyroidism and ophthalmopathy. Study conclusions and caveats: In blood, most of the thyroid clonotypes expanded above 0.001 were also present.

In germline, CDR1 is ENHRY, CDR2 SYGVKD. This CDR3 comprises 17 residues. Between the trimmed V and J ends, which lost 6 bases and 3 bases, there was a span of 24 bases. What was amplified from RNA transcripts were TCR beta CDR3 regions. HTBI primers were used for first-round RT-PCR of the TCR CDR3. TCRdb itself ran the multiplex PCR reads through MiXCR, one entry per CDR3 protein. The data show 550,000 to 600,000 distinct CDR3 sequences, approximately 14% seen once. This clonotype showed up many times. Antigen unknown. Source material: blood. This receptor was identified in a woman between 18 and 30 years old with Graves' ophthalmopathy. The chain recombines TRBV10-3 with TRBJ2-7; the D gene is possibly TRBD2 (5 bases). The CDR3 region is CAISPRGGLALFYEQYF. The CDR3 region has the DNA TGTGCCATCAGCCCAAGAGGTGGTCTAGCACTATTCTACGAGCAGTACTTC.